These 3 T cell receptor beta chains were all obtained from the same sample, sequenced in a study of circulating CD8 cells and anti-PD-1 response in melanoma (TCRdb year 2020). Using a BD FACSAria II cell sorter, four subsets defined by PD-1 and/or TIGIT were sorted from live CD3+CD8+TCRalphabeta+ cells. The run used a NextSeq 500. The QIAseq Immune Repertoire RNA Library Kit, Human TCR Panel was used to prepare TCR libraries from around 15 ng of total RNA. The public reads were quality trimmed at Q25 with fastp and then assembled into clones with MiXCR by TCRdb, keeping productive beta chains. Each CDR3 protein gets just one entry, which takes the most common genes and DNA from the rows behind it. A total of approximately 1,200 distinct CDR3 sequences appear in this sample, roughly 6.3% of them only once. The ten largest clonotypes hold about 15% of the sample. The sequences come from CD8+ T cells from PBMCs, collected at baseline or after one month of anti-PD-1 therapy (not recorded which). Source of these receptors: a human donor with melanoma.

This clonotype is classed as medium-sized (0.01 to 0.1%). V gene TRBV20-1 combines with J gene TRBJ2-7, with 9 nucleotides matching TRBD2. V trimming: 0 bases; J trimming: 3 bases; junction bases outside the gene matches: 9. CDR1 and CDR2 from the germline V gene are DFQATT and SNEGSKA (reference sequence). The CDR3 sequence is 16 residues long. The CDR3 protein is CSARDLAGAPLYEQYF. DNA of the CDR3: TGCAGTGCTAGAGATTTAGCGGGAGCCCCCCTCTACGAGCAGTACTTC.

There are a few counts of this clonotype. The V and J genes are TRBV9 and TRBJ2-3, with 7 nucleotides matching TRBD2. The CDR3 spans 15 residues. Germline V CDR1 and CDR2: SGDLS, YYNGEE. The V and J ends lost 0 bases and 2 bases, in that order; junction bases with no gene match: 3. The CDR3 reads CASSVGSGDTDTQYF. CDR3 coding DNA: TGTGCCAGCAGCGTAGGAAGCGGGGACACAGATACGCAGTATTTT. Full variable domain (outside the CDR3, taken from reference TRBV9 and TRBJ2-3): DSGVTQTPKHLITATGQRVTLRCSPRSGDLSVYWYQQSLDQGLQFLIQYYNGEERAKGNILERFSAQQFPDLHSELNLSSLELGDSALYFCASSVGSGDTDTQYFGPGTRLTVL.

The rearrangement links TRBV20-1 to TRBJ2-1; TRBD2 is a possible D gene (5 bases). Germline CDR1 and CDR2: DFQATT and SNEGSKA (reference sequence). The ends were cut back, 5 bases at V and 5 bases at J, with 13 bases in the middle. This CDR3 has 13 residues. The CDR3 DNA sequence: TGCAGTGCTCGGCAGAGACTAAACAATGAGCAGTTCTTC. This gives the protein CSARQRLNNEQFF.